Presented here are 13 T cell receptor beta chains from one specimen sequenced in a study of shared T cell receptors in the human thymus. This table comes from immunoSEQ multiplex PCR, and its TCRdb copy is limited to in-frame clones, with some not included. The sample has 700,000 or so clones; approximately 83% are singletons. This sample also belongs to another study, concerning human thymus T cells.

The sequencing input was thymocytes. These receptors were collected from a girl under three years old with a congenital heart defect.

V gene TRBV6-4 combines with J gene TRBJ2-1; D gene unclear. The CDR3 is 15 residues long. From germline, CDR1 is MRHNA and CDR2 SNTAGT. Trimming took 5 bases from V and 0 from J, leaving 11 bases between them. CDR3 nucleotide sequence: TGTGCCAGCAGTTGTCATGCTAGCTCCTACAATGAGCAGTTCTTC. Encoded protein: CASSCHASSYNEQFF.

In DNA, the CDR3 is TGTGCCAGCAGCTTAGAAACAGGGACCGGTTACGAGCAGTACTTC. This sequence encodes CASSLETGTGYEQYF. The J gene is TRBJ2-7, the V gene TRBV11-2; weak D call: TRBD1 (6 bases). The CDR3 has 15 amino acids. Trimming removed 0 bases from V and 4 bases from J, with 13 bases in between. Germline values: CDR1 SGHAT, CDR2 FQNNGV. Based on the CDR3 plus reference TRBV11-2 and TRBJ2-7, the full variable domain is EAGVAQSPRYKIIEKRQSVAFWCNPISGHATLYWYQQILGQGPKLLIQFQNNGVVDDSQLPKDRFSAERLKGVDSTLKIQPAKLEDSAVYLCASSLETGTGYEQYFGPGTRLTVT.

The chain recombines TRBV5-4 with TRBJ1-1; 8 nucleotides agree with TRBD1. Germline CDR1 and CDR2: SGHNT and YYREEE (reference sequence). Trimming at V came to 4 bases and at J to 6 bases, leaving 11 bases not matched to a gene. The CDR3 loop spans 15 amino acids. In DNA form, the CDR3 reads TGTGCCAGCAGCCACCAGGGGGCTCTTAGTGCTGAAGCTTTCTTT. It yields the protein CASSHQGALSAEAFF.

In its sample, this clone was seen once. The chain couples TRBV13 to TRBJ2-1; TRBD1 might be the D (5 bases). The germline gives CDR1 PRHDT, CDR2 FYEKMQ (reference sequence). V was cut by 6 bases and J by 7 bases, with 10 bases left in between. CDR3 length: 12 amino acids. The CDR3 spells CASSQGQNEQFF. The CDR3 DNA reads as TGTGCCAGCAGTCAGGGTCAGAATGAGCAGTTCTTC.

DNA for the CDR3: TGCAGGGTCGGGGATGGCACTGAAGCTTTCTTT. Translated, it gives CRVGDGTEAFF. The chain is built from TRBV20-1 and TRBJ1-1; D remains unclear. CDR1 and CDR2 (germline): DFQATT, SNEGSKA (reference sequence). The CDR3 length is 11 residues.

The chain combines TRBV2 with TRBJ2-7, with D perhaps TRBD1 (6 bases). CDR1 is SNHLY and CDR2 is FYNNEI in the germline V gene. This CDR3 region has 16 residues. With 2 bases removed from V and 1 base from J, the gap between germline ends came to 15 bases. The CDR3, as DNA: TGTGCCAGCAGTGAACAGGGGCTTGGACTGTCCTACGAGCAGTACTTC. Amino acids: CASSEQGLGLSYEQYF. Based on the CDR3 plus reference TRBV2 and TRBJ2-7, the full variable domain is EPEVTQTPSHQVTQMGQEVILRCVPISNHLYFYWYRQILGQKVEFLVSFYNNEISEKSEIFDDQFSVERPDGSNFTLKIRSTKLEDSAMYFCASSEQGLGLSYEQYFGPGTRLTVT.

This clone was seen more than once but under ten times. The CDR3 DNA follows: TGTGCCAGCACCCTGCCGGGGGGGGAACCTGAAGCTTTCTTT. Translated, it gives CASTLPGGEPEAFF. This rearrangement joins TRBV7-3 to TRBJ1-1; a possible D gene is TRBD1 (5 bases). Deletions cut 7 bases from V and 6 bases from J, with 18 bases between. This CDR3 has 14 residues. Per germline, CDR1 SGHTA and CDR2 FQGTGA.

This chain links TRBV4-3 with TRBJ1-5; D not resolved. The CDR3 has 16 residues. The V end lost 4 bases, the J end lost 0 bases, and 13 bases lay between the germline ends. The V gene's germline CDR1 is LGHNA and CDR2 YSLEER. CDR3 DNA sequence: TGCGCCAGCAGCCGGCAGGAAAGGTATAGCAATCAGCCCCAGCATTTT. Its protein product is CASSRQERYSNQPQHF.

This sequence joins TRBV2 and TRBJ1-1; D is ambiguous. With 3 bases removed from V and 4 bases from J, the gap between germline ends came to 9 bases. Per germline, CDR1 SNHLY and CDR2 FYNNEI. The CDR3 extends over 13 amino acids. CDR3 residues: CASSELGVTEAFF. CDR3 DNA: TGTGCCAGCAGTGAGCTCGGGGTCACTGAAGCTTTCTTT.

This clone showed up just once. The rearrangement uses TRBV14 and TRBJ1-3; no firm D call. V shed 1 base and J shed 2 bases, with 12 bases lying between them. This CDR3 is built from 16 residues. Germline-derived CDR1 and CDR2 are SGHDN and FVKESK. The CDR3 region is CASSQVPARPGNTIYF. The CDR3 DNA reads TGTGCCAGCAGCCAAGTTCCAGCGCGCCCTGGAAACACCATATATTTT.

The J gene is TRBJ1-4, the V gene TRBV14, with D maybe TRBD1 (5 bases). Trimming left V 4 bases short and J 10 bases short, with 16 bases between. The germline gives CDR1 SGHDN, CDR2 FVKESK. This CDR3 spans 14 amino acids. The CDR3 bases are TGTGCCAGCAGCCCCGACAGCTTTCTCGGAAAACTGTTTTTT. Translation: CASSPDSFLGKLFF.

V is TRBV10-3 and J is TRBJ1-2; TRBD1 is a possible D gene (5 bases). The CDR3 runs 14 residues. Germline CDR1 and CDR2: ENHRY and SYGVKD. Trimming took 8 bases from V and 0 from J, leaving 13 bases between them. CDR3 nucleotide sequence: TGTGCCATCGGGGCGTGGGGGGCTAACTATGGCTACACCTTC. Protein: CAIGAWGANYGYTF.

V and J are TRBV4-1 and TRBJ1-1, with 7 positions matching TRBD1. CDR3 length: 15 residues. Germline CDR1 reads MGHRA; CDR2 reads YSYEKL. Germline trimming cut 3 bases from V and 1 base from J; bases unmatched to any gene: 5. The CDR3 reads CASSHMGTENTEAFF. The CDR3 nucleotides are TGCGCCAGCAGCCATATGGGGACAGAGAACACTGAAGCTTTCTTT.